Listed below are T cell receptor beta chains from one sample, sequenced in a study of human CD8 memory T cell subsets. TCRdb reanalyzed the 5' RACE reads and collapses them to one entry per CDR3 protein, without DNA. Its table records thousands of distinct CDR3 sequences. The sequencing sample was made of CD8+ T cells from PBMCs. The origin of the receptors is a human donor in good health. Each CDR3 is given with its conserved first and last residue. Size is stated for part of the rows, as once, few or many counts, or as a class when the clone is expanded.

abundance,len,v_gene,j_gene,CDR3aa
.,17,TRBV21-1,TRBJ2-3,CASSKNRIRADTDTQYF
.,14,TRBV2,TRBJ2-3,CASGLAGGLDTQYF
.,13,TRBV6-5,TRBJ2-1,CATVGTAGNEQFF
.,13,TRBV29-1,TRBJ1-5,CSVEGGDGQPQHF
.,12,TRBV7-9,TRBJ2-1,CASSSAGVGQFF
.,13,TRBV5-1,TRBJ2-7,CASSLVVGREQYF
.,13,TRBV2,TRBJ2-1,CASSLTDYNEQFF
.,17,TRBV28,TRBJ2-7,CASTPTFSGPRFYEQYF
.,18,TRBV11-2,TRBJ2-1,CASSLVGGPFGSYNEQFF
.,13,TRBV5-1,TRBJ2-1,CASSLITSGRRFF
.,16,TRBV12-3/TRBV12-4,TRBJ2-2,CASSDPGTGNTGELFF
medium-sized,14,TRBV9,TRBJ2-6,CASSAGSGANVLTF
.,14,TRBV4-1,TRBJ2-7,CASSQTQGAYEQYF
.,13,TRBV29-1,TRBJ2-1,CSGRDRVYNEQFF
.,13,TRBV7-8,TRBJ2-1,CASSQLTGNEQFF
.,15,TRBV27,TRBJ1-5,CASSPRDRVDQPQHF
.,12,TRBV11-2,TRBJ2-7,CASSARGGEQYF
.,14,TRBV7-8,TRBJ2-1,CASSLRAGRNEQFF
.,14,TRBV5-4,TRBJ2-7,CASSWGGSSYEQYF
.,16,TRBV3-1,TRBJ2-1,CASSQEGLVPYNEQFF
.,13,TRBV6-5,TRBJ1-1,CASSYGSNTEAFF
.,16,TRBV20-1,TRBJ2-1,CSARGWSGTSEFEQFF
.,14,TRBV24-1,TRBJ2-3,CATSDLDKSDTQYF
medium-sized,16,TRBV28,TRBJ2-3,CASSYLAGTHTDTQYF
.,15,TRBV20-1,TRBJ1-5,CSARTVEHSNQPQHF
.,17,TRBV11-2,TRBJ2-1,CASSLVPKAGAYNEQFF
.,14,TRBV7-2,TRBJ2-7,CASSLTSGGYEQYF
.,15,TRBV27,TRBJ1-1,CASSLIGAVNTEAFF
.,14,TRBV27,TRBJ2-7,CASSLSIGLAEQYF
.,16,TRBV29-1,TRBJ2-3,CSVEDLASGRPDTQYF
.,15,TRBV19,TRBJ2-1,CASSIVQGGDNEQFF
.,16,TRBV7-9,TRBJ2-5,CASSPRTVTGKETQYF
.,15,TRBV14,TRBJ2-5,CASRRTSGVQETQYF
medium-sized,18,TRBV15,TRBJ2-7,CATSRPDETGMGAYEQYF
medium-sized,16,TRBV20-1,TRBJ2-7,CSARDLGAQLGYEQYF
.,15,TRBV28,TRBJ1-1,CASSPVDRGRTEAFF
.,16,TRBV2,TRBJ2-7,CASRAGLAGLSYEQYF
.,17,TRBV28,TRBJ2-1,CASTTQRLLAGDNEQFF
medium-sized,16,TRBV7-9,TRBJ2-7,CASSTTTGTASYEQYF
.,14,TRBV24-1,TRBJ2-7,CATIRTGGAYEQYF
.,14,TRBV12-3/TRBV12-4,TRBJ1-1,CASRLMEANTEAFF
.,15,TRBV12-3/TRBV12-4,TRBJ2-3,CASSLGQASTDTQYF
.,15,TRBV7-9,TRBJ2-3,CASSDGLAGSDTQYF
.,13,TRBV7-3,TRBJ2-7,CASSLTGTYEQYF
medium-sized,19,TRBV21-1,TRBJ2-2,CASSATSSGRAWNTGELFF
medium-sized,13,TRBV15,TRBJ1-1,CATSVRVNTEAFF
.,17,TRBV12-3/TRBV12-4,TRBJ2-2,CASSPPRGSKHTGELFF